This TCR beta chain was recovered during a study of control samples from healthy donors and cancer patients. Generated by immunoSEQ multiplex PCR, the TCRdb table keeps only in-frame clones and is missing some. The repertoire holds 110,000 to 150,000 clones, about nine tenths seen once, with less than 5% in the top ten. Germline V gene lookup returns CDR1 LNHDA and CDR2 SQIVND (reference sequence). With V trimmed by 1 base and J by 3 bases, 12 bases remained unmatched. CDR3 length: 18 residues. The receptor comes from a man aged 25-45 years in good health. Sequencing input: blood. The chain has TRBV19 and TRBJ2-7, with 10 bases that match TRBD1. CDR3 sequence (DNA): TGTGCCAGTAGTATAGTCCGGTTAGGACAGGGGGGACACTACGAGCAGTACTTC. This gives the protein CASSIVRLGQGGHYEQYF.